The 13 T cell receptor beta chains below all came from one sample that was sequenced in a study of T cell changes during pregnancy in multiple sclerosis. The data were produced by immunoSEQ multiplex PCR, yet TCRdb's version contains in-frame clones alone and is incomplete. Among about 85,000 clones, roughly nine tenths were seen once, and the ten largest hold roughly 2.5%. Sequencing was performed on peripheral blood, taken in the first trimester of pregnancy. These receptors were obtained from a female donor with multiple sclerosis, enrolled in a pregnancy study.

J is TRBJ2-1 and V is TRBV9; 12 bases are a match to TRBD2. After removal of 4 bases from V and 7 bases from J, the junction contained 6 bases not matched to a gene. CDR1 is SGDLS and CDR2 is YYNGEE in the germline V gene. The CDR3 sequence is 15 residues long. This chain's CDR3 is CASSLGLAGVNEQFF. Here the CDR3 DNA reads TGTGCCAGCAGCCTGGGACTAGCGGGTGTAAATGAGCAGTTCTTC.

The chain couples TRBV10-3 to TRBJ2-7, with TRBD1 identical over 10 bases. J lost 1 base, V lost 6 bases, and 6 bases had no gene match. This CDR3 has 15 residues. Germline CDR1 is ENHRY and CDR2 is SYGVKD. This CDR3 reads CAISGQDRGSYEQYF. The CDR3 coding sequence is TGTGCCATCAGCGGCCAGGACAGGGGGTCCTACGAGCAGTACTTC.

V and J are TRBV27 and TRBJ1-4; 7 bases line up with TRBD1. The V segment lost 5 bases and the J segment 0 bases; nucleotides outside the gene matches: 3. The CDR3 is 15 amino acids. CDR1 and CDR2 from the germline V gene are MNHEY and SMNVEV (reference sequence). For the CDR3, the DNA is TGTGCCAGCAGTCAAGGGACAGCAACTAATGAAAAACTGTTTTTT. This sequence encodes CASSQGTATNEKLFF.

A single count supports this clone. The chain is built from TRBV5-4 and TRBJ2-5; a possible D gene is TRBD1 (6 bases). The germline CDR1 and CDR2 sequences are SGHNT and YYREEE (reference sequence). This CDR3 has 14 residues. V lost 2 bases to trimming and J lost 3 bases, with 11 bases between them. The CDR3 coding sequence is TGTGCCAGCAGCTTCGCAGGGGCCGAAGAGACCCAGTACTTC. Translated, it gives CASSFAGAEETQYF.

The rearrangement uses TRBV4-2 and TRBJ2-7, with D possibly matching TRBD2 (6 bases). CDR1 and CDR2 (germline): LGHNA, YNFKEQ. The CDR3 totals 16 residues. Deletions cut 0 bases from V and 3 bases from J, with 15 bases between. CDR3 loop: CASSQELGSGDYEQYF. The CDR3 DNA follows: TGTGCCAGCAGCCAAGAGTTGGGTAGCGGAGACTACGAGCAGTACTTC.

The rearrangement links TRBV4-1 to TRBJ1-3, with D uncertain. The CDR3 totals 15 residues. V lost 1 base, J lost 8 bases, and 15 bases lay in between. Germline V lookup: CDR1 MGHRA, CDR2 YSYEKL. CDR3 protein: CASSQGRSPRDTIYF. As DNA, the CDR3 is TGCGCCAGCAGCCAAGGCCGGTCCCCGAGGGACACCATATATTTT.

CDR3: CASSPRSDTGELFF. CDR3 DNA: TGTGCCAGCTCACCACGTAGTGACACCGGGGAGCTGTTTTTT. The rearrangement uses TRBV18 and TRBJ2-2; D ambiguous. The CDR3 sequence is 14 residues long. Germline assignment: CDR1 KGHSH and CDR2 LQKENI. Deletions cut 1 base from V and 3 bases from J, with 6 bases between.

This clone was found a few times. This chain uses TRBV7-9 with TRBJ2-1; maybe TRBD2 (6 bases). V lost 1 base, J lost 10 bases, and 14 bases lay in between. The CDR3 is 14 amino acids. From germline, CDR1 is SEHNR and CDR2 FQNEAQ (reference sequence). The CDR3 coding sequence is TGTGCCAGCAGCTTAGGCGGGGTCGGCGCAGAGCAGTTCTTC. Translated: CASSLGGVGAEQFF.

V usage is TRBV20-1 and J usage is TRBJ1-2, with D unclear. Trimming shortened V by 5 bases and J by 6 bases, and 10 bases separated the two germline ends. Per germline, CDR1 DFQATT and CDR2 SNEGSKA (reference sequence). This CDR3 is 11 amino acids long. The DNA of the CDR3 is TGCAGTGCTTGGAGGGTTAATGGCTACACCTTC. Its protein is CSAWRVNGYTF.

The V and J genes are TRBV15 and TRBJ2-2, with 12 positions matching TRBD2. V shed 0 bases, J shed 4 bases, and the junction held 0 bases outside the gene matches. CDR3 length: 16 amino acids. Germline V CDR1 and CDR2: LNHNV, YYDKDF (reference sequence). In DNA form, the CDR3 reads TGTGCCACCAGCAGAGAACTAGCGGGGGGCACCGGGGAGCTGTTTTTT. Its protein product is CATSRELAGGTGELFF.

The rearrangement uses TRBV28 and TRBJ1-2; D gene ambiguous. Trimming took off 6 bases at V and 2 bases at J, with 10 bases between the two ends. CDR1 is MDHEN, CDR2 SYDVKM, per germline. The CDR3 consists of 13 residues. The CDR3 sequence: CASRREGNYGYTF. CDR3 sequence (DNA): TGTGCCAGCAGGCGGGAGGGCAACTATGGCTACACCTTC.

V is TRBV6-5 and J is TRBJ1-5; D may be TRBD1 (6 bases). This CDR3 contains 14 residues. V dropped 5 bases and J dropped 0 bases, with 8 bases sitting between them. Germline CDR1 is MNHEY and CDR2 is SVGAGI. The CDR3 sequence: CASSDRYSNQPQHF. CDR3 bases: TGTGCCAGCAGTGACAGGTATAGCAATCAGCCCCAGCATTTT.

This clone was observed once. This chain joins TRBV7-2 and TRBJ2-1; D possibly corresponds to TRBD2 (5 bases). There are 19 residues in the CDR3. Germline V gene lookup returns CDR1 SGHTA and CDR2 FQGNSA. V lost 5 bases, J lost 4 bases, and 27 bases lay in between. CDR3 nucleotides: TGTGCCAGCAGCCGCCGCATAGGAGAAATTGGGAGACTTTACAATGAGCAGTTCTTC. It translates to CASSRRIGEIGRLYNEQFF.